This T cell receptor (beta chain) originates from a study of identical twins. The V end lost 2 bases, the J end lost 0 bases, and 6 bases lay between the germline ends. There are 14 residues in the CDR3. The V gene's germline CDR1 is SGHKS and CDR2 YYEKEE (reference sequence). TCRdb passed the 5' RACE reads through MiXCR, listing each CDR3 protein once. The repertoire holds 600,000 to 800,000 distinct CDR3 sequences, with roughly 20% as singletons. These records were also assigned to another study, of T cells expressing NK-cell markers.

This receptor was identified in a woman aged 18-30 years in good health. The sample comprised PBMCs. The chain joins TRBV5-5 to TRBJ1-3; D is uncertain. CDR3 sequence (DNA): TGTGCCAGCAGCTTCCCGAGCTCTGGAAACACCATATATTTT. This sequence encodes CASSFPSSGNTIYF.